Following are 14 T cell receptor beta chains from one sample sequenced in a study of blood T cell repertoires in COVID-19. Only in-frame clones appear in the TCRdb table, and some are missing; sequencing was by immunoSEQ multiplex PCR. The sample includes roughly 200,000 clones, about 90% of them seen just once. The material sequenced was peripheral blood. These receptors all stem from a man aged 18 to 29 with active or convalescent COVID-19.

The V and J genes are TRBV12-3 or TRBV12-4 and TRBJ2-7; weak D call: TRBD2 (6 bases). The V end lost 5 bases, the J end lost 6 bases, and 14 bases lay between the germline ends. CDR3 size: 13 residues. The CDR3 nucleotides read TGTGCCAGCAGTCTCGGGAGCGTCGGCGAGCAGTACTTC. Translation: CASSLGSVGEQYF.

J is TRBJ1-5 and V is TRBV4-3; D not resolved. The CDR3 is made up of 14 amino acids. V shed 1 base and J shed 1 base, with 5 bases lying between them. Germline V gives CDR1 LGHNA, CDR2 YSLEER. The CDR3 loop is CASSQVASNQPQHF. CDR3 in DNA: TGCGCCAGCAGCCAAGTGGCCAGCAATCAGCCCCAGCATTTT.

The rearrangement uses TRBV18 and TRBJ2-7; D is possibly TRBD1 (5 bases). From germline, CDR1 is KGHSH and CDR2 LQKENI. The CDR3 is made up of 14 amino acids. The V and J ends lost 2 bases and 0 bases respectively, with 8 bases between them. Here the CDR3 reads CASSPGASSYEQYF. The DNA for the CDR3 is TGTGCCAGCTCACCAGGGGCGAGCTCCTACGAGCAGTACTTC. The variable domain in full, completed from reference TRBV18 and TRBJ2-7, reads NAGVMQNPRHLVRRRGQEARLRCSPMKGHSHVYWYRQLPEEGLKFMVYLQKENIIDESGMPKERFSAEFPKEGPSILRIQQVVRGDSAAYFCASSPGASSYEQYFGPGTRLTVT.

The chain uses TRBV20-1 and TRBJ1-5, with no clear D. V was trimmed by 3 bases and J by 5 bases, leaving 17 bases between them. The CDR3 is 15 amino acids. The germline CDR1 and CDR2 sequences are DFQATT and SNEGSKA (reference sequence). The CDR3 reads CSASHTGRSDQPQHF. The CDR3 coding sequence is TGCAGTGCTAGTCACACTGGGCGTTCCGATCAGCCCCAGCATTTT.

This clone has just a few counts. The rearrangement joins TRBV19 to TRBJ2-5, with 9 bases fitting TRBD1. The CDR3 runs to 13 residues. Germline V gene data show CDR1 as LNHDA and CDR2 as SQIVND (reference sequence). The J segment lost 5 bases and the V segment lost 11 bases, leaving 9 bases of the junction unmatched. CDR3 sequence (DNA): TGTGCCGCCCGTACAGGGGGCGCTGAGACCCAGTACTTC. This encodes CAARTGGAETQYF.

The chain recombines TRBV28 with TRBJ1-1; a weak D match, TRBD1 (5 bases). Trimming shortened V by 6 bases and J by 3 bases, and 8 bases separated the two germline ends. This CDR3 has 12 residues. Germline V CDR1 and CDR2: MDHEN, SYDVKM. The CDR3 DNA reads TGTGCCAGCAGAACGGGGGACACTGAAGCTTTCTTT. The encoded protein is CASRTGDTEAFF.

CDR3 amino acids: CASSGGWTSRPNTGELFF. The CDR3 nucleotides read TGTGCCAGCAGCGGAGGTTGGACTAGCAGACCGAACACCGGGGAGCTGTTTTTT. V gene TRBV7-9 combines with J gene TRBJ2-2; the match to TRBD2 covers 8 bases. V trimming: 5 bases; J trimming: 0 bases; junction bases outside the gene matches: 11. The CDR3 is 18 amino acids. The germline V gene has CDR1 SEHNR and CDR2 FQNEAQ (reference sequence).

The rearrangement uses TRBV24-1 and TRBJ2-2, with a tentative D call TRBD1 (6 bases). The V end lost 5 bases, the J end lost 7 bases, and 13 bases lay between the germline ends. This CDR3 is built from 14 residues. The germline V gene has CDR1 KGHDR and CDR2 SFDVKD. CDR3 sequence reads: CATSGSYRDGELFF. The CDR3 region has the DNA TGTGCCACCAGTGGTTCTTACAGGGACGGGGAGCTGTTTTTT.

This chain's CDR3 is CASSFAGGPNEKLFF. The CDR3 DNA sequence: TGCGCCAGCAGTTTCGCAGGGGGCCCTAATGAAAAACTGTTTTTT. This chain links TRBV5-1 with TRBJ1-4; TRBD1 matches 8 bases. This CDR3 has 15 residues. V lost 5 bases, J lost 3 bases, and 6 bases stayed unmatched. Germline V CDR1 and CDR2: SGHRS, YFSETQ.

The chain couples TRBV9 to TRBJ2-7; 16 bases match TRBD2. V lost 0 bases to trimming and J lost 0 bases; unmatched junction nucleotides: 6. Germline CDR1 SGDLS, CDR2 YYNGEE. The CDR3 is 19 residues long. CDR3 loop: CASSVGVGLAGGNSYEQYF. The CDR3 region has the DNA TGTGCCAGCAGCGTAGGTGTGGGACTAGCGGGAGGGAACTCCTACGAGCAGTACTTC.

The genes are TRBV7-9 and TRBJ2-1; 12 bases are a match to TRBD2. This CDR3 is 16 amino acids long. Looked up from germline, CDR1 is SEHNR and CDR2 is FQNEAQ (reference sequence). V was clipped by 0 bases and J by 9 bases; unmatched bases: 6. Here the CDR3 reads CASSLAPGLAGPEQFF. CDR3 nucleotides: TGTGCCAGCAGCTTAGCCCCGGGACTAGCGGGTCCTGAGCAGTTCTTC.

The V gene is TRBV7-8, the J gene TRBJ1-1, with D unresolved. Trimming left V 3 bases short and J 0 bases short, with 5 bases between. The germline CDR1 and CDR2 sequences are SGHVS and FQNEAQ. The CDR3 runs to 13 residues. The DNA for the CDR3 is TGTGCCAGCAGCTTGTCAGTGAACACTGAAGCTTTCTTT. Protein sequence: CASSLSVNTEAFF. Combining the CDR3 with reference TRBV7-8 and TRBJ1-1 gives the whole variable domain GAGVSQSPRYKVAKRGQDVALRCDPISGHVSLFWYQQALGQGPEFLTYFQNEAQLDKSGLPSDRFFAERPEGSVSTLKIQRTQQEDSAVYLCASSLSVNTEAFFGQGTRLTVV.

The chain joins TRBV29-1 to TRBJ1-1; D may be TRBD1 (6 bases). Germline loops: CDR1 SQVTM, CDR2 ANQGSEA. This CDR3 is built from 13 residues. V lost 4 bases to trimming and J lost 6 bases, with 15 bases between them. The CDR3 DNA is TGCAGCGTTGGAGATTATAAGGGGGCTGAAGCTTTCTTT. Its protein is CSVGDYKGAEAFF.

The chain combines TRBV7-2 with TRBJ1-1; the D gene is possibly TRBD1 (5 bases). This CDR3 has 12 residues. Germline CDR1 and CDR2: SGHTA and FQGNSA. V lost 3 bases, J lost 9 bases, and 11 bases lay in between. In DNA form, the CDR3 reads TGTGCCAGCAGCTTGACAGCCAGCCAAGCTTTCTTT. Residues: CASSLTASQAFF. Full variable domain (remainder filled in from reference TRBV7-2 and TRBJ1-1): GAGVSQSPSNKVTEKGKDVELRCDPISGHTALYWYRQSLGQGLEFLIYFQGNSAPDKSGLPSDRFSAERTGGSVSTLTIQRTQQEDSAVYLCASSLTASQAFFGQGTRLTVV.